These T cell receptor beta chains were read from a single sample in a study of blood T cell repertoires in COVID-19. Sequenced by immunoSEQ multiplex PCR; TCRdb stores in-frame clones only, minus some. The sample gives under 95,000 clones, approximately 86% of which show up once; roughly 29% is in the top ten. Sequencing used peripheral blood. The receptors were gathered from an elderly woman with acute or convalescent COVID-19. Both conserved end residues are part of each CDR3. D genes are given only for firm matches. Size is omitted from some rows. Given values are once, few, many or a class for expanded clones.

j_gene	abundance	d_gene	v_gene	CDR3aa	CDR3nt
TRBJ2-5	.	TRBD1	TRBV5-1	CASSLAGGLAKETQYF	TGCGCCAGCAGCTTGGCAGGGGGCTTGGCGAAAGAGACCCAGTACTTC
TRBJ1-5	.	.	TRBV4-1	CASSQDLSRIPHF	TGCGCCAGCAGCCAAGATCTTAGTCGTATACCGCATTTT
TRBJ2-1	.	TRBD2	TRBV18	CASSPASGGNNEQFF	TGTGCCAGCTCACCTGCTAGCGGAGGCAACAATGAGCAGTTCTTC
TRBJ2-5	.	.	TRBV18	CASRGEETQYF	TGTGCCAGCCGGGGAGAAGAGACCCAGTACTTC
TRBJ2-1	.	TRBD1	TRBV7-3	CASSSPGQGFNEQFF	TGTGCCAGCAGCTCACCGGGACAGGGGTTCAATGAGCAGTTCTTC
TRBJ2-1	few	.	TRBV11-3	CASSLTPTGNEQFF	TGTGCCAGCAGCTTAACCCCGACCGGGAATGAGCAGTTCTTC
TRBJ1-1	few	TRBD1	TRBV6-6	CASSLLVGARTGLNTEAFF	TGTGCCAGCAGTCTTCTGGTCGGGGCGAGGACAGGACTGAACACTGAAGCTTTCTTT
TRBJ2-7	.	TRBD1	TRBV18	CASSPLGTGLEQYF	TGTGCCAGCTCACCTTTGGGGACAGGTTTGGAGCAGTACTTC
TRBJ2-3	.	TRBD1	TRBV18	CASSPTGGAEGDTQYF	TGTGCCAGCTCACCGACAGGGGGCGCCGAGGGAGATACGCAGTATTTT
TRBJ1-2	.	TRBD1	TRBV6-5	CASSYLTGGAAGGYTF	TGTGCCAGCAGTTACTTAACAGGGGGCGCCGCGGGGGGCTACACCTTC
TRBJ2-7	.	.	TRBV28	CASSLGGDPYEQYF	TGTGCCAGCAGTTTAGGAGGGGACCCCTACGAGCAGTACTTC
TRBJ2-3	.	.	TRBV20-1	CSATDTGTFSDTQYF	TGCAGTGCTACTGACACCGGGACTTTTTCAGATACGCAGTATTTT
TRBJ2-2	.	TRBD2	TRBV7-9	CASSHNLLAGGSGELFF	TGTGCCAGCAGCCATAACCTGCTAGCGGGAGGATCCGGGGAGCTGTTTTTT
TRBJ2-7	.	TRBD1	TRBV18	CASSPGTDYEQYF	TGTGCCAGCTCACCTGGGACAGACTACGAGCAGTACTTC
TRBJ1-4	.	.	TRBV6-5	CASSYSGRGDEKLFF	TGTGCCAGCAGTTACTCGGGCAGGGGCGATGAAAAACTGTTTTTT
TRBJ2-3	.	TRBD2	TRBV7-2	CASSFSGKADTQYF	TGTGCCAGCAGCTTTAGCGGGAAAGCAGATACGCAGTATTTT
TRBJ1-1	.	.	TRBV5-1	CASSQDINTEAFF	TGCGCCAGCAGCCAGGACATAAACACTGAAGCTTTCTTT
TRBJ1-1	.	.	TRBV3-1/TRBV3-2	CASSQIENTEAFF	TGTGCCAGCAGCCAAATAGAGAACACTGAAGCTTTCTTT
TRBJ2-7	.	.	TRBV28	CASSLMQLASEQYF	TGTGCCAGCAGTTTAATGCAACTAGCCTCCGAGCAGTACTTC
TRBJ2-5	few	.	TRBV18	CASSSRGEGGAYQETQYF	TGTGCCAGCTCAAGCCGCGGCGAGGGGGGGGCGTACCAAGAGACCCAGTACTTC
TRBJ2-3	.	TRBD1	TRBV18	CASSPRQGKDTQYF	TGTGCCAGCTCACCACGACAGGGCAAAGATACGCAGTATTTT
TRBJ2-6	.	.	TRBV3-1/TRBV3-2	CASRRTTAGAGANVLTF	TGTGCCAGCAGGCGAACGACAGCAGGGGCTGGGGCCAACGTCCTGACTTTC
TRBJ1-1	few	.	TRBV18	CASSPAMPEAFF	TGTGCCAGCTCACCTGCTATGCCTGAAGCTTTCTTT
TRBJ1-6	.	.	TRBV3-1/TRBV3-2	CASSQPQGNNSPLHF	TGTGCCAGCAGCCAACCACAGGGAAATAATTCACCCCTCCACTTT
TRBJ1-5	.	.	TRBV27	CASSAANQPQHF	TGTGCCAGCAGCGCGGCCAATCAGCCCCAGCATTTT
TRBJ2-7	.	.	TRBV19	CASTQDRRSPYEQYF	TGTGCCAGTACCCAAGACAGGCGGTCCCCCTACGAGCAGTACTTC
TRBJ2-2	once	TRBD2	TRBV4-2	CASSQVLAGGHHGELFF	TGTGCCAGCAGCCAAGTCCTAGCGGGAGGGCATCACGGGGAGCTGTTTTTT
TRBJ2-3	.	TRBD1	TRBV6-4	CASSQDRDQADTQYF	TGTGCCAGCAGTCAGGACAGGGATCAGGCAGATACGCAGTATTTT
TRBJ2-1	few	.	TRBV7-3	CASSTGQPRLGNEQFF	TGTGCCAGCAGCACCGGACAGCCAAGGCTCGGCAATGAGCAGTTCTTC
TRBJ2-7	.	.	TRBV6-2/TRBV6-3	CASSPVPGVYEQYF	TGTGCCAGCAGCCCCGTCCCCGGGGTCTACGAGCAGTACTTC
TRBJ1-1	few	.	TRBV6-5	CASSPGQGRTEAFF	TGTGCCAGCAGCCCCGGGCAGGGTCGGACTGAAGCTTTCTTT
TRBJ2-7	.	TRBD1	TRBV6-5	CASSWEGQGAGEQYF	TGTGCCAGCAGTTGGGAGGGACAGGGGGCAGGGGAGCAGTACTTC
TRBJ2-5	.	.	TRBV6-2/TRBV6-3	CASSLDMETQYF	TGTGCCAGCAGCCTGGACATGGAGACCCAGTACTTC
TRBJ2-7	.	TRBD1	TRBV5-1	CASSLGPGGIYEQYF	TGCGCCAGCAGCTTGGGGCCAGGGGGCATCTACGAGCAGTACTTC
TRBJ1-2	.	.	TRBV6-5	CASSYSRGALYTF	TGTGCCAGCAGTTACTCACGGGGGGCTCTCTACACCTTC
TRBJ1-4	.	TRBD1	TRBV11-3	CASSPDRGYEKLFF	TGTGCCAGCAGCCCCGACAGGGGATATGAAAAACTGTTTTTT
TRBJ2-5	once	.	TRBV3-1/TRBV3-2	CASSQAGSDRETQYF	TGTGCCAGCAGCCAAGCGGGGAGCGACAGGGAGACCCAGTACTTC
TRBJ1-2	.	TRBD1	TRBV7-2	CASSPGQGWGYTF	TGTGCCAGCAGCCCCGGACAGGGATGGGGCTACACCTTC
TRBJ2-1	few	TRBD2	TRBV5-1	CASSAGGVANEQFF	TGCGCCAGCAGCGCCGGGGGGGTCGCGAATGAGCAGTTCTTC
TRBJ2-3	.	TRBD2	TRBV5-1	CASSFLGREGSDTQYF	TGCGCCAGCAGCTTCCTAGGGCGGGAGGGGTCGGATACGCAGTATTTT
TRBJ1-4	.	TRBD1	TRBV23-1	CASRQGRSNEKLFF	TGCGCCAGCAGACAGGGGAGGTCTAATGAAAAACTGTTTTTT
TRBJ1-1	.	.	TRBV12-5	CASGSQLLNTEAFF	TGTGCTAGTGGTTCCCAGTTGCTGAACACTGAAGCTTTCTTT
TRBJ2-5	.	TRBD2	TRBV5-4	CASSLVLAGQETQYF	TGTGCCAGCAGCTTGGTACTAGCGGGCCAAGAGACCCAGTACTTC
TRBJ2-1	.	TRBD2	TRBV5-1	CASSPRAGPSYNEQFF	TGCGCCAGCAGCCCCAGAGCGGGACCCTCCTACAATGAGCAGTTCTTC
TRBJ1-3	.	.	TRBV19	CASSMSHSGNTIYF	TGTGCCAGTAGTATGAGCCACTCTGGAAACACCATATATTTT
TRBJ2-1	.	TRBD2	TRBV3-1/TRBV3-2	CASSQLSGGEDEQFF	TGTGCCAGCAGCCAACTTAGCGGGGGCGAGGATGAGCAGTTCTTC
TRBJ2-1	once	.	TRBV15	CATSSARMNEQFF	TGTGCCACCAGCTCCGCTAGAATGAATGAGCAGTTCTTC
TRBJ2-2	few	TRBD1	TRBV9	CASSAGTGVAGELFF	TGTGCCAGCAGCGCCGGGACAGGGGTGGCCGGGGAGCTGTTTTTT
TRBJ2-1	.	.	TRBV6-5	CASSLSRGSYNEQFF	TGTGCCAGCAGTTTATCTCGCGGATCCTACAATGAGCAGTTCTTC